This record covers a single T cell receptor beta chain. The target antigen is unknown. Using immunoSEQ multiplex PCR, the repertoire was profiled, and TCRdb retains in-frame clones only, with some absent. The data hold about 57,000 clones, with 89% observed a single time. The data are from a study of cytomegalovirus exposure and HLA in healthy donors. The wider study: Both the roughly 120 validation repertoires and the 600 to 700 first-cohort repertoires used the same platform, as reported by a later analysis.

The CDR3 is 14 amino acids. Germline CDR1 and CDR2: MNHEY and SVGAGI. Trimming shortened V by 7 bases and J by 0 bases, and 10 bases separated the two germline ends. Study-wide findings and caveats: Most TCR sequences were seen very rarely across donors, but some public TCRs occurred in many. A classifier reportedly called cytomegalovirus status with high sensitivity and specificity. Some TCR beta chains (roughly 160 of them) were listed as cytomegalovirus-associated.

The sequenced sample consisted of PBMCs. This receptor was taken from a woman between 18 and 29 years old in good health and CMV-seronegative. The chain is built from TRBV6-5 and TRBJ1-5, with D possibly matching TRBD1 (5 bases). CDR3 sequence reads: CASKMTVSNQPQHF. As DNA, the CDR3 is TGTGCCAGCAAGATGACAGTTAGCAATCAGCCCCAGCATTTT.